This T cell receptor beta chain was found in a study of blood T cell repertoires in COVID-19 (dated by TCRdb to about 2020). Background for the entire study: Samples from collaborators originated in the United States, Italy and Spain and spanned both the acute and convalescent phases of COVID-19. The material from the prospective study consisted of cDNA or gDNA derived from T cells, B-cell-depleted T cells, or PBMCs. Subjects who had been exposed to COVID-19, were actively infected with it, or had recovered from it provided the deeply sampled blood TCRbeta repertoires that made up the dataset. A freely available public database, intended as a resource for researchers studying the immune response to SARS-CoV-2, is where the repertoires were released. Samples came from the ongoing ImmuneRACE study (first 160 participants) plus 1,254 subjects from 6 global collaborators. The sample metadata nearly always contained a de-identified subject ID, COVID-19 status, age in years and sex. HLA class I and class II types, where available, came from metadata supplied by the sample provider rather than from assay-based typing.

Paper-wide results and their limitations: How much clinical and demographic metadata was included differed by source and by participant, and the metadata was provided uncurated.

The CDR3 spans 15 residues, from the cysteine through the phenylalanine. The entry retains the CDR3 DNA only, 45 bases that are in frame from base 1. For this chain, trimming is 7 bases at the V end and 4 bases at the J end, and the number of junction bases without a gene match is 9. Reading the germline V gene gives CDR1 MNHEY and CDR2 SVGAGI. As for this clone: Its antigen remains unidentified. No base quality information exists; no much larger clone differs at one position.

Collaborating institutions collected whole blood in K2EDTA tubes following their own protocols. For TCRbeta analysis, collaborators shipped samples as frozen whole blood, isolated PBMCs, or DNA extracted from either of those sample types. The immunoSEQ Assay, a bias-controlled multiplex PCR, was used to amplify TCRbeta CDR3 regions from genomic DNA. In the paper's pipeline: The number of nucleated cells in each sample was estimated by amplification of reference gene primers within the assay. To quantify the absolute abundance of each unique TCRbeta CDR3 rearrangement, sequence reads were collapsed and filtered. Productive Simpson clonality was computed per sample as the square root of Simpson's diversity index over productive rearrangements. In its TCRdb copy, this immuneACCESS table keeps in-frame sequences only and misses some clones. Where compared with another copy, unresolved V genes explain less than half of these, and the others have no known cause. V, J and clone size reflect that table, while D and trimming were determined from the DNA. The sample table contains approximately 150,000 clones; only one count was recorded for approximately 84% of them. Clones ranked in the top ten supply around 1.8% of the sample.

This receptor was obtained from a woman aged 55 to 70 with acute or convalescent COVID-19. The rearranged segments are TRBV6-5 and TRBJ2-1; 8 junctional bases match TRBD2. The sequenced sample was peripheral blood. The nucleotide sequence reads as follows: TGTGCCAGCACTTCAGCGGGAGAGATGTACAATGAGCAGTTCTTC. This is translated as CASTSAGEMYNEQFF.